The clone carrying this TCR beta chain turned up a few times. The V gene's germline CDR1 is MGHRA and CDR2 YSYEKL. Deletions cut 0 bases from V and 0 bases from J, with 9 bases between. This CDR3 spans 16 amino acids. TCRdb processed the RT-PCR reads anew with MiXCR; each CDR3 protein has one entry. This sample has hundreds of thousands of distinct CDR3 sequences, with 16% found just once. This specimen belongs to a study of patients and donors after allogeneic stem cell transplantation. The source of this sequence is a human donor who was either an allogeneic HSCT recipient or a stem cell or donor lymphocyte infusion donor (not recorded which). It is not recorded whose cells these are; they may come from a transplant donor. The rearrangement links TRBV4-1 to TRBJ2-1; D tentatively fits TRBD1 or TRBD2 (5 bases each). The sample was blood, either unsorted or a sorted T cell fraction (not recorded which). CDR3 sequence (DNA): TGCGCCAGCAGCCAAGAATGGGGGAGCTCCTACAATGAGCAGTTCTTC. It encodes CASSQEWGSSYNEQFF.